This TCR beta chain was profiled in a study of vaccination and CD4 T cells after COVID-19. Study as a whole: Convalescent patients gave post-COVID blood a median approximately 100 days post-diagnosis, range 35 to 161.

Sequencing of DNA taken from cultured CD4+ T cells relied on the Oncomine TCR Beta short-read assay. The template was genomic DNA from cultured CD4+ T cells. TCRdb processed the PCR reads anew with MiXCR; each CDR3 protein has one entry. The table records 7,600 or so distinct CDR3 sequences, roughly a fifth of them present only once. Study results and caveats: Convalescent patients' clones that were vaccine-specific were spike mono-reactive in 304 of 307 cases.

Germline V gives CDR1 SGHVS, CDR2 FNYEAQ. The CDR3 covers 13 residues. Worth noting for this clonotype: Antigen: not known. Its ends do not fully match the called genes, so a read error is possible.

Treatment defined: approximately nine-day PBMC culture with coronavirus spike peptide pools or control peptides (ViraFEST assay). The source is a human donor who had recovered from COVID-19. This sequence joins TRBV7-6 and TRBJ1-1, with D perhaps matching TRBD1 (5 bases). Sequencing was performed on CD4+ T cells from blood, cultured in vitro, taken after SARS-CoV-2 vaccination. In DNA, the CDR3 is TGTGCTAGCAGCCGCGACAGCAACACTGAAGCTTTCTTT. Protein sequence: CASSRDSNTEAFF.